The entry below gives a single TCR beta chain sequence along with its context. Its antigen is unidentified. These data originate in a study of CD8+ T cells in alopecia areata. Study background: In an open-label trial, patients got 5 to 10 mg tofacitinib twice daily. Patients remained on tofacitinib for 6 to 18 months and then went 6 months without it. Study findings and constraints: Since there was just one nonresponder, nobody can yet say how baseline CD8+ expansion ties to response. Tofacitinib did not eliminate many expanded lesional clones from scalp or blood.

The treatment denotes: oral pan-JAK inhibitor, 5-10 mg twice daily. As the sequencing template, cDNA was produced by extracting RNA and reverse transcribing it. The repertoire was sequenced with immunoSEQ multiplex PCR; TCRdb's copy has only in-frame clones and lacks some. The sample lists fewer than 250,000 clones, approximately 38% seen once, with 0.4% to 0.55% in the top ten. The CDR3 is made up of 13 amino acids. Trimming took off 8 bases at V and 1 base at J, with 11 bases between the two ends. The germline CDR1 and CDR2 sequences are LNHDA and SQIVND (reference sequence). The receptor's source is a human donor with alopecia areata. The gene calls are TRBV19 and TRBJ1-1; D not certain. Sequencing was performed on CD4+ T cells sorted from blood, taken at roughly week 30, from a patient treated with tofacitinib. CDR3 DNA sequence: TGTGCCAGTCCAGCCCGGGAGAACACTGAAGCTTTCTTT. Translated, it gives CASPARENTEAFF.